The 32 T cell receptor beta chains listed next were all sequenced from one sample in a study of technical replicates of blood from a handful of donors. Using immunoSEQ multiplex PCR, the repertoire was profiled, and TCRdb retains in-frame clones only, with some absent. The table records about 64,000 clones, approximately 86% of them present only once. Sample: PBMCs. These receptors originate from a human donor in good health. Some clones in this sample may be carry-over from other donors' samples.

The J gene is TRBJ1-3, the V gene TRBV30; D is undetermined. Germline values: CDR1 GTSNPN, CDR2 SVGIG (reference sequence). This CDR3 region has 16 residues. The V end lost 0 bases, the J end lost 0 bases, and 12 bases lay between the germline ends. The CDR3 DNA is TGTGCCTGGAGTGTACTCCGGGTAGCCTCTGGAAACACCATATATTTT. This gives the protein CAWSVLRVASGNTIYF. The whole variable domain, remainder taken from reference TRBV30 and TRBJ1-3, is SQTIHQWPATLVQPVGSPLSLECTVEGTSNPNLYWYRQAAGRGLQLLFYSVGIGQISSEVPQNLSASRPQDRQFILSSKKLLLSDSGFYLCAWSVLRVASGNTIYFGEGSWLTVV.

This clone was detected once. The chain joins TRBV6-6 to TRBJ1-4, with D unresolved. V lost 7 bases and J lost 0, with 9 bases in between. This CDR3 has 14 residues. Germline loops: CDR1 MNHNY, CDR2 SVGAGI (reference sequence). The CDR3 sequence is CASTGVATNEKLFF. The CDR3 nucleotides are TGTGCCAGCACCGGGGTTGCAACTAATGAAAAACTGTTTTTT.

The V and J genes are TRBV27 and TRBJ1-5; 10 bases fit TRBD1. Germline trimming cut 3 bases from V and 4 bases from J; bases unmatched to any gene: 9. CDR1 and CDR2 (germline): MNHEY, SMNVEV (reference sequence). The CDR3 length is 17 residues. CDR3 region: CASSFYSGTGVNQPQHF. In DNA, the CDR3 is TGTGCCAGCAGTTTTTATTCCGGGACAGGGGTGAATCAGCCCCAGCATTTT.

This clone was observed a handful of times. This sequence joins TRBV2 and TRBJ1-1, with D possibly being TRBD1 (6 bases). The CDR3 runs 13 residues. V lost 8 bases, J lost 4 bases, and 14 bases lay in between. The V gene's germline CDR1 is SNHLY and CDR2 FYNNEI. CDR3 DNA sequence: TGTGCCAGCGATCAGGGGTGGAGCACTGAAGCTTTCTTT. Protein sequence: CASDQGWSTEAFF. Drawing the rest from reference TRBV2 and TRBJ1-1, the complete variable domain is EPEVTQTPSHQVTQMGQEVILRCVPISNHLYFYWYRQILGQKVEFLVSFYNNEISEKSEIFDDQFSVERPDGSNFTLKIRSTKLEDSAMYFCASDQGWSTEAFFGQGTRLTVV.

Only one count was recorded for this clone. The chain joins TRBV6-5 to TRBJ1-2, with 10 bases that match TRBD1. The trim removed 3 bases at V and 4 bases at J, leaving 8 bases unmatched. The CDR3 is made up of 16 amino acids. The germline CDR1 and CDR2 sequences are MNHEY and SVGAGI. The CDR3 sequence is CASSYLGTGVTYGYTF. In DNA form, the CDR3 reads TGTGCCAGCAGTTATTTAGGGACAGGGGTTACCTATGGCTACACCTTC.

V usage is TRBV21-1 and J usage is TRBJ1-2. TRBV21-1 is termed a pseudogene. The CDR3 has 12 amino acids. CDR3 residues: CATPYRLYGYTF. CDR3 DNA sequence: TGTGCCACCCCGTACCGACTTTATGGCTACACCTTC.

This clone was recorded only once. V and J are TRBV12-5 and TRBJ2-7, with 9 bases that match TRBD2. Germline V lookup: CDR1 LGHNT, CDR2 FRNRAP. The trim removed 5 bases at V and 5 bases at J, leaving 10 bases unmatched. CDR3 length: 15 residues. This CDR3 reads CASGQGRGGHDEQYF. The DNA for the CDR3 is TGTGCTAGTGGTCAAGGGCGGGGGGGGCACGACGAGCAGTACTTC.

In nucleotides, the CDR3 is TGTGCCAGCAGCGGAGAACAGGGAGATACGCAGTATTTT. Encoded protein: CASSGEQGDTQYF. The gene calls are TRBV6-4 and TRBJ2-3; tentative D call: TRBD1 (6 bases). Trimming left V 6 bases short and J 5 bases short, with 12 bases between. The CDR3 length is 13 residues. CDR1 and CDR2 from the germline V gene are MRHNA and SNTAGT.

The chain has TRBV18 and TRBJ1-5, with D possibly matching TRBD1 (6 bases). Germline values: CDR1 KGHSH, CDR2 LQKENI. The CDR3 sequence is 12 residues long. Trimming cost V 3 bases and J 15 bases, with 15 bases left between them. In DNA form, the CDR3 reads TGTGCCAGCTCACCTCCTCAGGGGTCTCTGCATTTT. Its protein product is CASSPPQGSLHF.

The CDR3 DNA is TGTGCCAGCAGTGAAACCCCGGGACAGGGGTCGGGCTACACCTTC. As protein: CASSETPGQGSGYTF. The chain links TRBV2 to TRBJ1-2; TRBD1 aligns across 10 bases. This CDR3 comprises 15 residues. Germline assignment: CDR1 SNHLY and CDR2 FYNNEI. Germline trimming cut 2 bases from V and 8 bases from J; bases unmatched to any gene: 8.

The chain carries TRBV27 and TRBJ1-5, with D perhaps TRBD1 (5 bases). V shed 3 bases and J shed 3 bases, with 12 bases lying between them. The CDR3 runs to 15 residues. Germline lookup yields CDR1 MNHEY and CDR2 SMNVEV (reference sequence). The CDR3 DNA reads TGTGCCAGCAGTTTGGGGTGGGGGGTCAATCAGCCCCAGCATTTT. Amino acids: CASSLGWGVNQPQHF.

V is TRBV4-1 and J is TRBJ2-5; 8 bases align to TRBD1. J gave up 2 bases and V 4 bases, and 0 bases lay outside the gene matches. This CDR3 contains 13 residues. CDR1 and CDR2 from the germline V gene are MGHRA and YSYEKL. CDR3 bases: TGCGCCAGCAGCCGGACAGGGCAAGAGACCCAGTACTTC. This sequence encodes CASSRTGQETQYF.

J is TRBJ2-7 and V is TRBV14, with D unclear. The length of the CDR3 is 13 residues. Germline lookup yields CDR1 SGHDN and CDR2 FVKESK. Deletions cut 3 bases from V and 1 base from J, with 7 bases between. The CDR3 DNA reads TGTGCCAGCAGCCATCAGGATTCCTACGAGCAGTACTTC. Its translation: CASSHQDSYEQYF.

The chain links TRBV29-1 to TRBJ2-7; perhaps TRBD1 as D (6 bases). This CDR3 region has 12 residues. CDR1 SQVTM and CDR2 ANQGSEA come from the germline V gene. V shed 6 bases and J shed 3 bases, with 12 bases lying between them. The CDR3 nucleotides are TGCAGCGTGGTACAACAGGGCTACGAGCAGTACTTC. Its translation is CSVVQQGYEQYF.

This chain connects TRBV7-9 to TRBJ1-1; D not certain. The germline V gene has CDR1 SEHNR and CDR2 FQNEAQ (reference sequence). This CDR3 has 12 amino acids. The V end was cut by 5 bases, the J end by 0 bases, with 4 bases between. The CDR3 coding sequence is TGTGCCAGCAGCCAAATGAACACTGAAGCTTTCTTT. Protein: CASSQMNTEAFF. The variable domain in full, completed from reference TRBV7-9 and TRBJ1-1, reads DTGVSQNPRHKITKRGQNVTFRCDPISEHNRLYWYRQTLGQGPEFLTYFQNEAQLEKSRLLSDRFSAERPKGSFSTLEIQRTEQGDSAMYLCASSQMNTEAFFGQGTRLTVV.

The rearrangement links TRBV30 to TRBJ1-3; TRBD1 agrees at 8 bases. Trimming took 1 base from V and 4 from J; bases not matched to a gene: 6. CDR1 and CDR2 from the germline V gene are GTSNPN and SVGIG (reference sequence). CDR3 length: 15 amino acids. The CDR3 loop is CAWSEVGTGGNTIYF. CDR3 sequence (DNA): TGTGCCTGGAGTGAGGTCGGGACAGGAGGAAACACCATATATTTT. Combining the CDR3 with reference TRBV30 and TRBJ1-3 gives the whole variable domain SQTIHQWPATLVQPVGSPLSLECTVEGTSNPNLYWYRQAAGRGLQLLFYSVGIGQISSEVPQNLSASRPQDRQFILSSKKLLLSDSGFYLCAWSEVGTGGNTIYFGEGSWLTVV.

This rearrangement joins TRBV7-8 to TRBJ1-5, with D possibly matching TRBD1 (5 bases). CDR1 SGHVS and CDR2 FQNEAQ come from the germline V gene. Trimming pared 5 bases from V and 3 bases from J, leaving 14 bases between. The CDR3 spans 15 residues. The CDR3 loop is CASSLPRVTNQPQHF. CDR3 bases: TGTGCCAGCAGCCTACCCAGGGTTACCAATCAGCCCCAGCATTTT.

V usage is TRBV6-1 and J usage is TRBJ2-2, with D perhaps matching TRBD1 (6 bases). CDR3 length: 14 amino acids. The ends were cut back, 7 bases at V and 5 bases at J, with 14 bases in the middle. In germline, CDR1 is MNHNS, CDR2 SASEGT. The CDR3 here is CASTKKGETGELFF. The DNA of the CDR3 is TGTGCCAGCACCAAAAAGGGGGAAACCGGGGAGCTGTTTTTT.

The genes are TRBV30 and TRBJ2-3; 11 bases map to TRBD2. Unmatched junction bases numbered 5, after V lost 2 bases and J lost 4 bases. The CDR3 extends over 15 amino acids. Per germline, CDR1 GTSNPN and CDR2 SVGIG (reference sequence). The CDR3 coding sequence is TGTGCCTGGAGTCGTACTAGCGGGAGACCAGATACGCAGTATTTT. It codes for CAWSRTSGRPDTQYF.

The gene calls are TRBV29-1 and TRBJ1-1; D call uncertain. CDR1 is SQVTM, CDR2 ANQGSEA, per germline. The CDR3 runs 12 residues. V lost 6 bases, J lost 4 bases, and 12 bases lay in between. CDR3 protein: CSVDLFGTEAFF. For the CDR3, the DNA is TGCAGCGTGGACTTATTCGGCACTGAAGCTTTCTTT.

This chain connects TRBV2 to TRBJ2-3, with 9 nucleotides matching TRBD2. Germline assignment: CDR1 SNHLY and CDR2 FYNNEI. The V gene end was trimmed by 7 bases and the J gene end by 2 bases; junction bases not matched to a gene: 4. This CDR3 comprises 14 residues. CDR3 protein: CASNVAGVTDTQYF. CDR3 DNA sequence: TGTGCCAGCAACGTAGCGGGGGTCACAGATACGCAGTATTTT.

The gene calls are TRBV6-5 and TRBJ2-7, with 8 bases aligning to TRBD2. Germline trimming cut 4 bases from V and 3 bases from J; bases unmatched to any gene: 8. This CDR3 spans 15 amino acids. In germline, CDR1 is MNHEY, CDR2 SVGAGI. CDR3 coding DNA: TGTGCCAGCAGTTCACCCAGCGGGGGTTACTACGAGCAGTACTTC. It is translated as CASSSPSGGYYEQYF.

The CDR3 here is CASSTRTGAYEQYF. The CDR3 nucleotides are TGCGCCAGCAGCACTCGGACAGGGGCCTACGAGCAGTACTTC. The chain carries TRBV5-1 and TRBJ2-7; 9 bases fit TRBD1. This CDR3 region has 14 residues. V dropped 4 bases and J dropped 2; count of bases not matched to a gene: 4. The germline V gene encodes CDR1 SGHRS and CDR2 YFSETQ.

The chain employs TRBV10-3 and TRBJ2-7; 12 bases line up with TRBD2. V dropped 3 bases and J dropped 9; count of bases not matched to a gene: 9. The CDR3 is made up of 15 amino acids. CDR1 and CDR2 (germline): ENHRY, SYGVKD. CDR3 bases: TGTGCCATCAGTGAATTAGGACTAGCGGGAACGGGGCAGTACTTC. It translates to CAISELGLAGTGQYF.

CDR3 DNA sequence: TGTGCCAGCAGCTTGGGGGGGCGCGTCCAAGAGACCCAGTACTTC. Protein sequence: CASSLGGRVQETQYF. The genes are TRBV7-2 and TRBJ2-5; D possibly corresponds to TRBD2 (7 bases). The CDR3 has 15 residues. V lost 3 bases and J 1 base, leaving 12 bases between the germline ends. Germline values: CDR1 SGHTA, CDR2 FQGNSA.

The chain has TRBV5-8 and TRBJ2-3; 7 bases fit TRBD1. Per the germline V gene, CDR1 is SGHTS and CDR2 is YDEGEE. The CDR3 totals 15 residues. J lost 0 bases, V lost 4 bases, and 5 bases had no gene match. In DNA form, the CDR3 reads TGTGCCAGCAGCCCTGGGACAGCCAGCACAGATACGCAGTATTTT. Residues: CASSPGTASTDTQYF.

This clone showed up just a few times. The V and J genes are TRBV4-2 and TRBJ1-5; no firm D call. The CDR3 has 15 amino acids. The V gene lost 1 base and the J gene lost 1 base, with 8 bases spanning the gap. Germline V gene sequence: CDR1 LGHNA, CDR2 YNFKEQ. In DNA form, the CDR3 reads TGTGCCAGCAGCCAAGGGTCACAGAGCAATCAGCCCCAGCATTTT. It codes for CASSQGSQSNQPQHF.

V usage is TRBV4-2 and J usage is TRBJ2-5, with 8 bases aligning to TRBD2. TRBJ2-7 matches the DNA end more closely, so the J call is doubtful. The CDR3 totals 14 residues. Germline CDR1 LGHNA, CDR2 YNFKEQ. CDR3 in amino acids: CASSVLAGIYEQYF. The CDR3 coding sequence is TGTGCCAGCAGCGTCCTAGCGGGTATTTACGAGCAGTACTTC.

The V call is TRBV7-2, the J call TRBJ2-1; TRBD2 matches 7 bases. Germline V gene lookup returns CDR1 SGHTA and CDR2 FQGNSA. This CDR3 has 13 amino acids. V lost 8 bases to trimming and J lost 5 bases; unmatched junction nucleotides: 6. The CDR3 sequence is CASGTGLNNEQFF. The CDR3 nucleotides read TGTGCCAGCGGCACGGGACTAAACAATGAGCAGTTCTTC.

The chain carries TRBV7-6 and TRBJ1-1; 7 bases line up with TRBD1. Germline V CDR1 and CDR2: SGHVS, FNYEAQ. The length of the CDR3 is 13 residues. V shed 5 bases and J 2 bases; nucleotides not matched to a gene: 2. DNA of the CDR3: TGTGCCAGCAGCCAGGGGGATAACACTGAAGCTTTCTTT. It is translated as CASSQGDNTEAFF. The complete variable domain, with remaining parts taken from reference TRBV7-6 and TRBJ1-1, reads GAGVSQSPRYKVTKRGQDVALRCDPISGHVSLYWYRQALGQGPEFLTYFNYEAQQDKSGLPNDRFSAERPEGSISTLTIQRTEQRDSAMYRCASSQGDNTEAFFGQGTRLTVV.

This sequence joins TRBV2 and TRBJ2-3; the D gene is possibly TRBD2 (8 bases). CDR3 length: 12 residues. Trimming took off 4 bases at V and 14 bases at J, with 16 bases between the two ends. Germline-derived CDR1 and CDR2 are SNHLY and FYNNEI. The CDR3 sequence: CASSAGLAGGYF. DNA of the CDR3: TGTGCCAGCAGTGCCGGACTAGCAGGGGGGTATTTT. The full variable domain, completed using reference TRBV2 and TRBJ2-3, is EPEVTQTPSHQVTQMGQEVILRCVPISNHLYFYWYRQILGQKVEFLVSFYNNEISEKSEIFDDQFSVERPDGSNFTLKIRSTKLEDSAMYFCASSAGLAGGYFGPGTRLTVL.

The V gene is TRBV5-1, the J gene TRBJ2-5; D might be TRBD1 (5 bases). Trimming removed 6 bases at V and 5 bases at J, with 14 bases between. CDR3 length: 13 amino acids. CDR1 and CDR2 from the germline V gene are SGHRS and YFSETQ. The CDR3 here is CASTQGYEETQYF. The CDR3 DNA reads TGCGCCAGCACCCAGGGATACGAGGAGACCCAGTACTTC.